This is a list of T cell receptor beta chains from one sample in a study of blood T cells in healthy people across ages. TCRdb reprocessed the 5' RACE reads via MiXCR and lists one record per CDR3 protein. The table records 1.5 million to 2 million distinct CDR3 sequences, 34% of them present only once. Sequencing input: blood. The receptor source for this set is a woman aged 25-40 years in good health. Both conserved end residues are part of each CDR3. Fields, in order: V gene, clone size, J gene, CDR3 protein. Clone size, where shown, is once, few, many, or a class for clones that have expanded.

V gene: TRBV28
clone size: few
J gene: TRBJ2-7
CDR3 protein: CASSLTSLVYEQYF

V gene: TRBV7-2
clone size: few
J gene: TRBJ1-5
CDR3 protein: CASSWQGASQPQHF

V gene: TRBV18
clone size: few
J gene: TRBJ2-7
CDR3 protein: CASSPVGGGAYEQYF

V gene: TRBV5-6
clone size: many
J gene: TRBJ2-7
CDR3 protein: CASSPGTSGHEQYF

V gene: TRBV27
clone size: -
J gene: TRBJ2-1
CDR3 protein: CASSLLAVAQEASGYHNEQFF

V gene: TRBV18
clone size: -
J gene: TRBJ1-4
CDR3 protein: CASSPQGVKLFF

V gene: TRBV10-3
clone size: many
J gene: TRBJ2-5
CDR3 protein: CAIRRDTQETQYF

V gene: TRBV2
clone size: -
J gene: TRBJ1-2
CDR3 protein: CASSPQGSGYGYTF

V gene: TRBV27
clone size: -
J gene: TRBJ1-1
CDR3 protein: CASSLRTGIPEAFF

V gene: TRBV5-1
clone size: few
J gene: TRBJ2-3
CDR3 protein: CASSLANQGDTQYF

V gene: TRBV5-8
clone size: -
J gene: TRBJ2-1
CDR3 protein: CASSLGTGGNDEQFF

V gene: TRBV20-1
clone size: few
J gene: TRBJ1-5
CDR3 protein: CSASVPDQPQHF

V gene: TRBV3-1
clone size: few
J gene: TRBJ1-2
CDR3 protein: CASSQNTGQGYGYTF

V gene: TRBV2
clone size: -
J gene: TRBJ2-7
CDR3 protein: CASRGGLAGATEQYF

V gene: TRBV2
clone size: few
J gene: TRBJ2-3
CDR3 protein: CATPLPGETSAPPNTQYF

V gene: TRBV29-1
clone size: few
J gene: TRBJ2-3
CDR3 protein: CSVQGGGRQGTDTQYF

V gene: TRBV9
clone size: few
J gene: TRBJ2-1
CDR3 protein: CASSPEGLGGHNEQFF

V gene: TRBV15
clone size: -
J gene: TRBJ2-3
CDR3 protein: CATGDGLTDTQYF

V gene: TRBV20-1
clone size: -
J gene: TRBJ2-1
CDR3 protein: CSATGRRERINEQFF

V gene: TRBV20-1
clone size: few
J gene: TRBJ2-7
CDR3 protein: CSARAGQGRIGQYF

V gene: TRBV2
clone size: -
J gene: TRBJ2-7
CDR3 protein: CASHADTCYEQYF

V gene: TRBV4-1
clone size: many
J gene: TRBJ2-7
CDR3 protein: CASSMGQGAREQYF

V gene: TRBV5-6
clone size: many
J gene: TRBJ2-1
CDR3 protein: CASSYYRGDYGNEQFF

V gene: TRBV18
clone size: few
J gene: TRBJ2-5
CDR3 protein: CASSPPMKGYAETQYF

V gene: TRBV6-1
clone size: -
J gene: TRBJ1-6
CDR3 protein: CASSEATGTGVTPLHF

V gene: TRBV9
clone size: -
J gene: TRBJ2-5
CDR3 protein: CASSQRELAFFRYF

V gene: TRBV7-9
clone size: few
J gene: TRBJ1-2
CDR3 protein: CASSLQTENYGYTF

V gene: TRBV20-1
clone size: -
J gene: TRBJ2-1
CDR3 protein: CSARDRLAMNEQFF

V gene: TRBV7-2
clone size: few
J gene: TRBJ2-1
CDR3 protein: CASSRTRDNEQFF

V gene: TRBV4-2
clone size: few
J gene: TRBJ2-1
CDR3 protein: CASSQDVPSGPNEQFF

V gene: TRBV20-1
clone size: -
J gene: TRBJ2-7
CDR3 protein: CSAQGVYGSYEQYF

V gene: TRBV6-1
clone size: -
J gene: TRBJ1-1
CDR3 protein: CAGSGRPNAEAFF

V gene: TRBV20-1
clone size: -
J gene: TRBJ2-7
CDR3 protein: CSARTGYGEQYF

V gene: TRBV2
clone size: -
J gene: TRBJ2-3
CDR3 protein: CASSGFSGPPGDTQYF

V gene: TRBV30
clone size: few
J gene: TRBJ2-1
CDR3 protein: CAWSRGISYNEQFF

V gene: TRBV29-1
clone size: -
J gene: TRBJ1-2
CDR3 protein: CSVGAQGSYSKRGYTF

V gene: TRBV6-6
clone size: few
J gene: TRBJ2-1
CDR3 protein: CASSFPGTSSYNEQFF

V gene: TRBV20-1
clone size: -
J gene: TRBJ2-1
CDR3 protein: CSLLASVYNEQFF

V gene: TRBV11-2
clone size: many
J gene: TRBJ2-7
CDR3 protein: CASSSSQGGEQYF

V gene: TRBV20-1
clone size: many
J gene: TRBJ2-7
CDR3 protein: CSANEQYF

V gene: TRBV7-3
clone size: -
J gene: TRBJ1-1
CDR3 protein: CASSLSPGHMNTEAFF

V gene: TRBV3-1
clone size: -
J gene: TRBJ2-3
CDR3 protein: CASSRSRLVPDTQYF

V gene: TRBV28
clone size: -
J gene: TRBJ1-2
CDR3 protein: CASRSGLPNYGYTF

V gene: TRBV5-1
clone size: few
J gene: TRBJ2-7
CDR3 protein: CASSTTGLISYEQYF

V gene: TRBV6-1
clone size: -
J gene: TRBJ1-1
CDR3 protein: CASRDGGGTEAFF

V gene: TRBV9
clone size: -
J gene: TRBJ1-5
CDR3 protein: CASSVEDSDQPQHF

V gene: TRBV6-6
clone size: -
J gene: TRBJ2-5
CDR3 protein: CASSFGQLGETQYF

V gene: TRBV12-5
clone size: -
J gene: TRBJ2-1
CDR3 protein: CASGLGQGSYNEQFF

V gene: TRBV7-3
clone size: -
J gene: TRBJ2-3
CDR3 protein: CASSASGTRSTDTQYF

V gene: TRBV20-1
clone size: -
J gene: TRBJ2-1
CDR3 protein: CSARALLAGYNEQFF

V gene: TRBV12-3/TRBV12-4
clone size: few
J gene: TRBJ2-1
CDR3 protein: CASRTGAGYNEQFF

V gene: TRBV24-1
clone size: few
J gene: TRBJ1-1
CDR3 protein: CATGGRTGKAEAFF

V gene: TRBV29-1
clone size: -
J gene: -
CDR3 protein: CSVPLAGYYNEQYF

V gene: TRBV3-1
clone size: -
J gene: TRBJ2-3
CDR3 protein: CASSRWDSTDTQYF

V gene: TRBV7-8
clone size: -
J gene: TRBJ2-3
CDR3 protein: CASSWVSIAGDLTDTQYF

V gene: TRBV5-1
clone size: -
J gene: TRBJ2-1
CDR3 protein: CASGSGRALNEQFF